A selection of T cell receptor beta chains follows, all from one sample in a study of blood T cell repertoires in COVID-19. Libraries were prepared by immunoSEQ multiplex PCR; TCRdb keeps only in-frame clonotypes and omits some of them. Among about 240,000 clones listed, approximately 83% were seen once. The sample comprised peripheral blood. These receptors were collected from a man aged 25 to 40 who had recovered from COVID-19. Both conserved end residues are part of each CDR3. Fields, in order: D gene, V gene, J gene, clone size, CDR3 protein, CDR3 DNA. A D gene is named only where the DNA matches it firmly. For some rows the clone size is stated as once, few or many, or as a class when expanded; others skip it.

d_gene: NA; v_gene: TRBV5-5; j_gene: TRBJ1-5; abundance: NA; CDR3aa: CASSARGVQPQHF; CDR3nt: TGTGCCAGCAGCGCAAGGGGCGTACAGCCCCAGCATTTT
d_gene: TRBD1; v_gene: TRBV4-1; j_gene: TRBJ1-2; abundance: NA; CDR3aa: CASSRDRVARGYTF; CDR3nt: TGCGCCAGCAGCCGCGACAGGGTAGCACGAGGCTACACCTTC
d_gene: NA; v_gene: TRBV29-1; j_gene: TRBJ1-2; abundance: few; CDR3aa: CSVEGPNYGYTF; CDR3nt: TGCAGCGTTGAAGGGCCCAACTATGGCTACACCTTC
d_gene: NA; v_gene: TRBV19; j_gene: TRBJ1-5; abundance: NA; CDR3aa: CASSIEGEWFPSAQHF; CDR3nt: TGTGCCAGTAGTATTGAGGGTGAGTGGTTCCCCTCGGCCCAGCATTTT
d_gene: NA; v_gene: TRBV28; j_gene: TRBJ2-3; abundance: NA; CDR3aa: CASVTDKYTDTQYF; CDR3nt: TGTGCCAGCGTGACCGACAAATACACAGATACGCAGTATTTT
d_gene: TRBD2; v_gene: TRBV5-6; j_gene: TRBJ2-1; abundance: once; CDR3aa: CASTVTSGYNEQFF; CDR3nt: TGTGCCAGCACCGTGACTAGCGGTTACAATGAGCAGTTCTTC
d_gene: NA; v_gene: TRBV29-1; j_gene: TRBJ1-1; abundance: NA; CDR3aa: CSGSRGLRNTEAFF; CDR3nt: TGCAGCGGGTCGCGCGGACTGAGGAACACTGAAGCTTTCTTT
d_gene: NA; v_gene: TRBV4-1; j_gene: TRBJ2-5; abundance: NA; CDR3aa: CASSPTLLGARETQYF; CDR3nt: TGCGCCAGCAGCCCGACCCTGCTGGGGGCTCGGGAGACCCAGTACTTC
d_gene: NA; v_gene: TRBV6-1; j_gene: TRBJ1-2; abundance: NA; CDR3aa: CASSEDGWSRWPAGAGYTF; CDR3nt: TGTGCCAGCAGTGAAGACGGGTGGTCGCGGTGGCCGGCTGGGGCCGGCTACACCTTC
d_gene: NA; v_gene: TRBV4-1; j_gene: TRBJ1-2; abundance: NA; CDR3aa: CASSQARNLNYGYTF; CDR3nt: TGCGCCAGCAGCCAAGCGCGTAACTTAAACTATGGCTACACCTTC
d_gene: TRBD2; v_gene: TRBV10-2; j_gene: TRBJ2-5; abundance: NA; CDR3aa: CASKTSGGAETQYF; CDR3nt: TGCGCCAGCAAAACTAGCGGGGGGGCAGAGACCCAGTACTTC
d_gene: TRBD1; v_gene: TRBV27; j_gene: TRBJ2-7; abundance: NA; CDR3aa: CASSLSINRGRIYEQYF; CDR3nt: TGTGCCAGCAGTTTATCCATTAACAGGGGCCGGATCTACGAGCAGTACTTC
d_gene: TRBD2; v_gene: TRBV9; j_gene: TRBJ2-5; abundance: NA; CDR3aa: CASSRDYSETQYF; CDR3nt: TGTGCCAGCAGTCGGGACTACTCAGAGACCCAGTACTTC
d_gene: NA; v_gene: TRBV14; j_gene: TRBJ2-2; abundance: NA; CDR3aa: CASSQDLGGTGELFF; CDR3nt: TGTGCCAGCAGCCAAGATCTAGGGGGCACCGGGGAGCTGTTTTTT
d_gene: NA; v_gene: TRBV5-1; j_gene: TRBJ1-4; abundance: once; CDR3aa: CASSPGTNEKLFF; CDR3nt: TGCGCCAGCAGCCCAGGGACTAATGAAAAACTGTTTTTT
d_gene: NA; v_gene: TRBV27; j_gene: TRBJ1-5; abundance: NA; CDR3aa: CASSFNVRQPQHF; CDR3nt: TGTGCCAGCAGTTTTAATGTTCGTCAGCCCCAGCATTTT
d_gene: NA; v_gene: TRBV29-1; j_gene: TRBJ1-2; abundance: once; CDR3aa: CSVSAGGDYGYTF; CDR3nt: TGCAGCGTTTCGGCGGGGGGCGACTATGGCTACACCTTC
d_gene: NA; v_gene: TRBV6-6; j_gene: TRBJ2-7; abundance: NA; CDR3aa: CASSYPDNYEQYF; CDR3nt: TGTGCCAGCAGTTATCCTGACAACTACGAGCAGTACTTC
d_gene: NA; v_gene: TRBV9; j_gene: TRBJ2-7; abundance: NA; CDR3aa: CASSDGGTELGLDF; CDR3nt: TGTGCCAGCAGCGATGGGGGGACGGAACTCGGGTTGGACTTC
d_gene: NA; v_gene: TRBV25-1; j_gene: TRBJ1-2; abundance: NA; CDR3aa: CASSEGDNYGYTF; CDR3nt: TGTGCCAGCAGTGAAGGAGATAACTATGGCTACACCTTC
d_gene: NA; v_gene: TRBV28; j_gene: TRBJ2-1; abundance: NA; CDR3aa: CASSLGSQNEQFF; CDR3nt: TGTGCCAGCAGTTTGGGCAGCCAGAATGAGCAGTTCTTC
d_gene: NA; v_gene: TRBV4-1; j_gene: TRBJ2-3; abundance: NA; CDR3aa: CASSQDRDTDTQYF; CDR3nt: TGCGCCAGCAGCCAAGATCGGGACACAGATACGCAGTATTTT
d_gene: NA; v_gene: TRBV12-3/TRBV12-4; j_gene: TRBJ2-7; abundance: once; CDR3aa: CASSYYEYEQYF; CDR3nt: TGTGCCAGCAGCTATTATGAGTACGAGCAGTACTTC
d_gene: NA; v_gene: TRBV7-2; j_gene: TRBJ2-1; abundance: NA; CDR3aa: CASSPTPGSYNEQFF; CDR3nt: TGTGCCAGCAGCCCCACACCTGGCTCCTACAATGAGCAGTTCTTC
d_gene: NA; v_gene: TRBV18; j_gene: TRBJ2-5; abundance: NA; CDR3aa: CASSPGAAQETQYF; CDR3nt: TGTGCCAGCTCACCAGGAGCGGCTCAAGAGACCCAGTACTTC
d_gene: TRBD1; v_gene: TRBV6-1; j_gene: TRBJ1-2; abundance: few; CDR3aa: CASSEVAGRGRDGYTF; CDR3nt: TGTGCCAGCAGTGAAGTCGCTGGCAGGGGGCGAGATGGCTACACCTTC
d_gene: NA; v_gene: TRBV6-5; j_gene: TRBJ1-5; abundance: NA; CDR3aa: CARQDGGNQPQHF; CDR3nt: TGTGCCAGACAGGATGGGGGCAATCAGCCCCAGCATTTT
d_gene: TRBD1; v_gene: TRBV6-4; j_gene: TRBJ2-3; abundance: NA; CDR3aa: CATRDSRTDTQYF; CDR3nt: TGTGCCACAAGGGACAGCCGCACAGATACGCAGTATTTT
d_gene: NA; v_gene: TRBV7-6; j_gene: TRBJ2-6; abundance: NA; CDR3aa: CASSPGFSGANVLTF; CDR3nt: TGTGCCAGCAGTCCAGGGTTCTCTGGGGCCAACGTCCTGACTTTC
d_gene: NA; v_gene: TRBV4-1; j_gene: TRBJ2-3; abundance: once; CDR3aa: CASRPGQPGDTQYF; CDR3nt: TGCGCCAGCAGACCCGGACAGCCTGGGGATACGCAGTATTTT
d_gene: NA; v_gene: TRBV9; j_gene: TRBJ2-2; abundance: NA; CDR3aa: CASSVATNTGELFF; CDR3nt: TGTGCCAGCAGCGTAGCTACGAACACCGGGGAGCTGTTTTTT
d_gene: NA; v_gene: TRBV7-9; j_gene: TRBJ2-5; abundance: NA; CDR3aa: CASSLNPGAETQYF; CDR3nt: TGTGCCAGCAGCTTAAATCCAGGTGCAGAGACCCAGTACTTC
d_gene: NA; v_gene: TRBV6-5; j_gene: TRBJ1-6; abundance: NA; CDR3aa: CASSYGRVGSPLHF; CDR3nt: TGTGCCAGCAGTTACGGGCGAGTAGGTTCACCCCTCCACTTT
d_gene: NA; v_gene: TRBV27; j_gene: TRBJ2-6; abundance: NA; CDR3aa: CASTRSRSSGANVLTF; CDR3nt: TGTGCCAGCACCAGATCCCGGAGTTCTGGGGCCAACGTCCTGACTTTC
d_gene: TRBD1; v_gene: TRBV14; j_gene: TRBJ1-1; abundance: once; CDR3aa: CASSQDWRQGATNTEAFF; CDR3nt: TGTGCCAGCAGCCAAGATTGGAGACAGGGGGCCACGAACACTGAAGCTTTCTTT
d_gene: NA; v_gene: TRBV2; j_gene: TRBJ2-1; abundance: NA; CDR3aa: CATKDGTLAPEQFF; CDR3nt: TGTGCCACGAAAGACGGGACTCTAGCCCCCGAGCAGTTCTTC
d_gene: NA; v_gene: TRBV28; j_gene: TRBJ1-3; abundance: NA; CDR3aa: CASSLVIGNTIYF; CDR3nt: TGTGCCAGCAGTTTAGTCATCGGAAACACCATATATTTT
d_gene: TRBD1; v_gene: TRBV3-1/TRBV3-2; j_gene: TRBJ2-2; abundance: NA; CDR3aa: CASSRTGGTGELFF; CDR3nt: TGTGCCAGCAGCCGGACAGGGGGCACCGGGGAGCTGTTTTTT
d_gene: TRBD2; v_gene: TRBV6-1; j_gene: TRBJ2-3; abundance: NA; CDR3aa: CASSELGGGPGTQYF; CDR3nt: TGTGCCAGCAGTGAGCTTGGGGGAGGGCCGGGTACGCAGTATTTT
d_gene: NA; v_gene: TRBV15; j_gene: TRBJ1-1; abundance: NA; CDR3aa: CATSRQGNTEAFF; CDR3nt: TGTGCCACCAGCAGACAGGGGAACACTGAAGCTTTCTTT
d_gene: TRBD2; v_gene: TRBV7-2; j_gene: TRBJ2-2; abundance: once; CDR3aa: CASSLAYGGRDTGELFF; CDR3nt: TGTGCCAGCAGCTTAGCGTACGGCGGGAGAGACACCGGGGAGCTGTTTTTT
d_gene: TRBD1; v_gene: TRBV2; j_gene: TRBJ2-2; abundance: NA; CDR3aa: CARRQGGGELFF; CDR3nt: TGTGCCAGGCGACAGGGTGGCGGGGAGCTGTTTTTT
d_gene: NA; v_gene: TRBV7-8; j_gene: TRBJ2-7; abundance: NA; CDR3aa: CASMGGASIYEQYF; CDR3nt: TGTGCCAGCATGGGTGGGGCTAGTATCTACGAGCAGTACTTC
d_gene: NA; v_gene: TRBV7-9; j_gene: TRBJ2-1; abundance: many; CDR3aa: CASGREASSYNEQFF; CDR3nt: TGTGCCAGCGGCCGTGAGGCTAGCTCCTACAATGAGCAGTTCTTC
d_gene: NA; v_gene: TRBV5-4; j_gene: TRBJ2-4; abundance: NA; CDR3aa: CASSRLHTNIQYF; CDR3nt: TGTGCCAGCAGCCGCTTACATACAAACATTCAGTACTTC
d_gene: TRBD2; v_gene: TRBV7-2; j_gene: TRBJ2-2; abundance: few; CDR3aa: CASSFGGGASGELFF; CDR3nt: TGTGCCAGCAGCTTCGGCGGGGGGGCGTCTGGGGAGCTGTTTTTT
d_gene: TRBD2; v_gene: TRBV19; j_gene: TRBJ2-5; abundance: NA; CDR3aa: CASSGSGRGGLTQYF; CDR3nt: TGTGCCAGTAGTGGCTCGGGGCGGGGGGGCCTAACCCAGTACTTC
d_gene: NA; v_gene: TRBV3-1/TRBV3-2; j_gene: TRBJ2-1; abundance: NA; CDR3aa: CASSQIPGRGPDEQFF; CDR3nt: TGTGCCAGCAGCCAAATCCCCGGACGGGGTCCCGATGAGCAGTTCTTC
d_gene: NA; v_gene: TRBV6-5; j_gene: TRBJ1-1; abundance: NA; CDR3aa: CASSQSSGESEAFF; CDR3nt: TGTGCCAGCAGTCAGTCGAGCGGTGAGTCTGAAGCTTTCTTT
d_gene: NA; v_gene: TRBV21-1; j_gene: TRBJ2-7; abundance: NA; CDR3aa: CASSIRGGEQYF; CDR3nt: TGTGCCAGCAGCATTAGGGGCGGTGAGCAGTACTTC
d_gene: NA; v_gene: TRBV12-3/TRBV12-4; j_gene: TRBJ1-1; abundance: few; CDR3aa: CASSLGGVEAFF; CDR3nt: TGTGCCAGCAGTTTGGGTGGAGTTGAAGCTTTCTTT
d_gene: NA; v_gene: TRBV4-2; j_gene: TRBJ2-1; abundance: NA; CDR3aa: CASSQDAGSSYNEQFF; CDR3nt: TGTGCCAGCAGCCAAGATGCGGGTAGCTCCTACAATGAGCAGTTCTTC
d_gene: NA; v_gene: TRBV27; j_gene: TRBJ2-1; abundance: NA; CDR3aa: CASSLYGGTQFF; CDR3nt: TGTGCCAGCAGTTTATATGGGGGGACCCAGTTCTTC
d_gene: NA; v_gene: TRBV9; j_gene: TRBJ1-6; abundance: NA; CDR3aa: CASSENSHSPLHF; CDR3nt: TGTGCCAGCAGCGAAAACAGTCATTCACCCCTCCACTTT
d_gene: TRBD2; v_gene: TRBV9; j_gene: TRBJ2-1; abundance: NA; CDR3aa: CASRAGGSSYNEQFF; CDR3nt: TGTGCCAGCAGAGCCGGGGGGAGCTCCTACAATGAGCAGTTCTTC
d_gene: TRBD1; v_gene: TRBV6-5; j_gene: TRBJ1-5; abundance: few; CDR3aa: CASSYSYRGGHQPQHF; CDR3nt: TGTGCCAGCAGTTACTCCTACAGGGGGGGTCATCAGCCCCAGCATTTT
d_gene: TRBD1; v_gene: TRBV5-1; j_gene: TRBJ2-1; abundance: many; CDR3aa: CASSLNWPQGARNEQFF; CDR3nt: TGCGCCAGCAGCTTGAATTGGCCACAGGGGGCGAGGAATGAGCAGTTCTTC
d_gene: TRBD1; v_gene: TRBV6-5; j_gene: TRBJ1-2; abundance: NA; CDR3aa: CASSWSGQGGYGYTF; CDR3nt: TGTGCCAGCAGTTGGTCCGGACAGGGGGGCTATGGCTACACCTTC
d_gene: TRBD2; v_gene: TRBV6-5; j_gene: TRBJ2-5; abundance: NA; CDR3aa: CASRKRGLAGEPQYF; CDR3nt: TGTGCCAGCAGAAAAAGAGGACTAGCGGGGGAACCCCAGTACTTC